The 32 T cell receptor beta chains in this list originate from one sample, sequenced in a study of radiation and T cells in renal cell carcinoma. Time point specified: blood 4 weeks post-SBRT, at nephrectomy. As to treatment: 15 Gy SBRT to primary tumor, nephrectomy 4 weeks later. The assay was immunoSEQ multiplex PCR, and TCRdb's table has in-frame clones only and misses some. The table shows 150,000 to 200,000 clones, with about 88% occurring only once. Sequences were derived from blood, sampled from a patient whose treatment included radiotherapy and nephrectomy. The source of these receptors is a woman aged 45-60 years with renal cell carcinoma.

Here the CDR3 reads CASSQDGGGSASTDTQYF. The CDR3 nucleotides are TGTGCCAGCAGCCAAGATGGCGGGGGGAGCGCTAGCACAGATACGCAGTATTTT. The rearrangement uses TRBV4-2 and TRBJ2-3; the match to TRBD2 covers 8 bases. Germline lookup yields CDR1 LGHNA and CDR2 YNFKEQ. J lost 0 bases, V lost 0 bases, and 8 bases had no gene match. The CDR3 totals 18 residues.

This sequence joins TRBV29-1 and TRBJ1-2; D might be TRBD1 (6 bases). CDR1 and CDR2 from the germline V gene are SQVTM and ANQGSEA. The CDR3 totals 11 residues. With 6 bases removed from V and 6 bases from J, the gap between germline ends came to 11 bases. In nucleotides, the CDR3 is TGCAGCGTCAGGGACAACGATGGCTACACCTTC. Amino acids: CSVRDNDGYTF.

The genes are TRBV5-1 and TRBJ1-4, with 8 bases aligning to TRBD1. The CDR3 loop spans 15 amino acids. The junction had 6 bases not matched to a gene; V was cut back by 1 base and J by 7 bases. Germline V gives CDR1 SGHRS, CDR2 YFSETQ. The CDR3 region is CASSLNRGSSEKLFF. The CDR3 DNA reads TGCGCCAGCAGCTTGAACAGGGGGTCAAGTGAAAAACTGTTTTTT.

The chain recombines TRBV19 with TRBJ1-1; 8 nucleotides match TRBD1. Looked up from germline, CDR1 is LNHDA and CDR2 is SQIVND (reference sequence). Trimming cost V 8 bases and J 4 bases; bases outside gene matches: 9. CDR3 length: 14 residues. The CDR3: CASSLRGRVTEAFF. The CDR3 DNA is TGTGCCAGTTCCCTCAGGGGGCGGGTCACTGAAGCTTTCTTT.

V and J are TRBV29-1 and TRBJ1-1; D unresolved. This CDR3 has 14 residues. V was cut by 8 bases and J by 6 bases, with 22 bases left in between. Germline V gives CDR1 SQVTM, CDR2 ANQGSEA. The CDR3 protein is CSLWGRGEGPEAFF. The DNA of the CDR3 is TGCAGCTTATGGGGTAGAGGTGAGGGCCCTGAAGCTTTCTTT.

V usage is TRBV4-3 and J usage is TRBJ1-4, with D unresolved. CDR1 is LGHNA, CDR2 YSLEER, per germline. V dropped 1 base and J dropped 3 bases, with 9 bases sitting between them. This CDR3 comprises 15 residues. CDR3 sequence (DNA): TGCGCCAGCAGCCAAGGGAAGATATCTAATGAAAAACTGTTTTTT. Amino acids: CASSQGKISNEKLFF.

This sequence joins TRBV7-8 and TRBJ2-2, with TRBD1 as a possible D gene (5 bases). Germline V gene lookup returns CDR1 SGHVS and CDR2 FQNEAQ. V was cut by 2 bases and J by 1 base, with 11 bases left in between. This CDR3 has 16 residues. The CDR3 loop is CASSLQGGVNTGELFF. The CDR3 DNA is TGTGCCAGCAGCTTACAGGGTGGGGTGAACACCGGGGAGCTGTTTTTT.

This clone was found a few times. A junction end diverges from the germline sequence, so it may reflect a read error. V and J are TRBV6-1 and TRBJ1-6; D might be TRBD1 (5 bases). The CDR3 covers 17 residues. Germline V CDR1 and CDR2: MNHNS, SASEGT. The CDR3 DNA is TGTGCCAGCAGTGAGAGGGGTTCCCGAACCTATCATTCACCCCTCCACTTT. Translation gives CASSERGSRTYHSPLHF.

The chain joins TRBV6-1 to TRBJ2-7; D is uncertain. Germline V CDR1 and CDR2: MNHNS, SASEGT. This CDR3 has 11 residues. The V and J ends lost 6 bases and 3 bases respectively, with 6 bases between them. DNA for the CDR3: TGTGCCAGCAGCCTACTCTACGAGCAGTACTTC. Translating gives CASSLLYEQYF.

The genes are TRBV6-5 and TRBJ2-2; 7 bases agree with TRBD2. V trimming: 6 bases; J trimming: 7 bases; junction bases outside the gene matches: 8. CDR3 length: 14 amino acids. Germline loops: CDR1 MNHEY, CDR2 SVGAGI. The CDR3 loop reads CASRRDPSGGELFF. CDR3 sequence (DNA): TGTGCCAGCAGGCGAGATCCTAGCGGCGGGGAGCTGTTTTTT.

V and J are TRBV12-5 and TRBJ1-1, with D possibly TRBD1 on 5 matching bases. The V end was cut by 2 bases, the J end by 11 bases, with 18 bases between. In germline, CDR1 is LGHNT, CDR2 FRNRAP. The CDR3 is 14 residues long. The DNA of the CDR3 is TGTGCTAGTGGTTTGTTACCGGGAGGGGTTCTGGCTTTCTTT. Translation: CASGLLPGGVLAFF.

This clone was found once. This chain joins TRBV18 and TRBJ1-5, with D uncertain. Germline V gives CDR1 KGHSH, CDR2 LQKENI. V was pared by 2 bases and J by 6 bases, with 14 bases between. The CDR3 spans 15 residues. The CDR3 DNA reads as TGTGCCAGCTCACCAATGGGGATAGGCTCTCAGCCCCAGCATTTT. This translates into CASSPMGIGSQPQHF. Variable domain in full (rest from reference TRBV18 and TRBJ1-5): NAGVMQNPRHLVRRRGQEARLRCSPMKGHSHVYWYRQLPEEGLKFMVYLQKENIIDESGMPKERFSAEFPKEGPSILRIQQVVRGDSAAYFCASSPMGIGSQPQHFGDGTRLSIL.

The V gene is TRBV21-1, the J gene TRBJ1-2; the table's TRBD1 call for D was not verified on the DNA. TRBV21-1 is listed as a pseudogene. This CDR3 is 15 amino acids long. The CDR3 nucleotides are TGTGCCAGCAGCACCTACCGGGACAGGGGGTTTGGCTACACCTTC. Its protein product is CASSTYRDRGFGYTF.

V is TRBV13 and J is TRBJ2-3, with D tentatively TRBD2 (5 bases). Germline loops: CDR1 PRHDT, CDR2 FYEKMQ (reference sequence). V shed 4 bases and J shed 3 bases, with 14 bases lying between them. CDR3 size: 15 residues. CDR3 loop: CASSSQGLSTDTQYF. The CDR3 nucleotides are TGTGCCAGCAGCTCCCAAGGACTGAGTACAGATACGCAGTATTTT. Based on the CDR3 plus reference TRBV13 and TRBJ2-3, the full variable domain is AAGVIQSPRHLIKEKRETATLKCYPIPRHDTVYWYQQGPGQDPQFLISFYEKMQSDKGSIPDRFSAQQFSDYHSELNMSSLELGDSALYFCASSSQGLSTDTQYFGPGTRLTVL.

CDR3 sequence (DNA): TGTGCCAGTAGTGCCCAGGATGGGTTGGAAAAACTGTTTTTT. Its translation is CASSAQDGLEKLFF. The chain carries TRBV19 and TRBJ1-4; D is uncertain. The V gene lost 5 bases and the J gene lost 8 bases, with 15 bases spanning the gap. Germline values: CDR1 LNHDA, CDR2 SQIVND (reference sequence). The CDR3 runs 14 residues.

The chain links TRBV2 to TRBJ2-1; the D is unclear. The V gene's germline CDR1 is SNHLY and CDR2 FYNNEI. The CDR3 runs 15 residues. Trimming stripped 8 bases from V and 6 bases from J, with 20 bases between. CDR3 protein: CASVARQTKGNEQFF. The CDR3 DNA reads TGTGCCAGCGTGGCCCGGCAGACCAAGGGCAATGAGCAGTTCTTC.

V and J are TRBV2 and TRBJ2-2; D assignment may be TRBD1 or TRBD2 (5 bases each). Trimming left V 4 bases short and J 4 bases short, with 10 bases between. Germline CDR1 is SNHLY and CDR2 is FYNNEI. This CDR3 has 14 residues. In DNA, the CDR3 is TGTGCCAGCAGTGGGGGACGGCGCACCGGGGAGCTGTTTTTT. Translation: CASSGGRRTGELFF.

Regarding this clone: Within the sample, other DNA sequences also encode this same CDR3. The chain uses TRBV6-5 and TRBJ1-1, with D hard to call. V was clipped by 3 bases and J by 2 bases, with 7 bases between them. This CDR3 comprises 13 residues. The germline V gene has CDR1 MNHEY and CDR2 SVGAGI. In DNA, the CDR3 is TGTGCCAGCAGTTATGAGGGTAACACTGAAGCTTTCTTT. Amino acid sequence: CASSYEGNTEAFF.

The chain links TRBV25-1 to TRBJ1-3; 7 bases agree with TRBD1. There are 17 residues in the CDR3. The trim removed 5 bases at V and 0 bases at J, leaving 10 bases unmatched. CDR1 is MGHDK, CDR2 SYGVNS, per germline. The CDR3 DNA is TGTGCCAGCAGTCCGCCCGGGACAGTTCACTCTGGAAACACCATATATTTT. It codes for CASSPPGTVHSGNTIYF.

The CDR3 sequence: CASSDPGGRTDTQYF. In DNA form, the CDR3 reads TGTGCCAGCAGCGACCCGGGGGGCCGCACAGATACGCAGTATTTT. V gene TRBV6-5 combines with J gene TRBJ2-3, with a tentative D call TRBD2 (7 bases). The CDR3 is 15 amino acids. Between the trimmed V and J ends, which lost 6 bases and 1 base, there was a span of 14 bases. Germline lookup yields CDR1 MNHEY and CDR2 SVGAGI.

This clone was detected once. V gene TRBV6-5 combines with J gene TRBJ1-5; 7 nucleotides match TRBD1. Trimming cost V 6 bases and J 7 bases; bases outside gene matches: 12. The CDR3 sequence is 15 residues long. Germline lookup yields CDR1 MNHEY and CDR2 SVGAGI. In DNA, the CDR3 is TGTGCCAGCAGAGAAACAGGGGCCGTAGGACAGCCCCAGCATTTT. This gives the protein CASRETGAVGQPQHF.

This chain uses TRBV5-4 with TRBJ2-2, with TRBD2 identical over 14 bases. The ends lost 9 bases at V and 1 base at J; junction bases unmatched: 5. The germline gives CDR1 SGHNT, CDR2 YYREEE (reference sequence). CDR3 length: 16 residues. The CDR3 region is CATGTSGGLNTGELFF. As DNA, the CDR3 is TGTGCCACCGGGACTAGCGGGGGCCTGAACACCGGGGAGCTGTTTTTT.

The rearrangement joins TRBV5-5 to TRBJ2-2, with D possibly called TRBD1 or TRBD2 (6 bases each). The CDR3 runs 16 residues. Per the germline V gene, CDR1 is SGHKS and CDR2 is YYEKEE (reference sequence). Trimming removed 9 bases from V and 3 bases from J, with 21 bases in between. CDR3 in amino acids: CATTPRGPADTGELFF. In DNA, the CDR3 is TGTGCCACTACACCTCGGGGGCCCGCGGACACCGGGGAGCTGTTTTTT.

The V call is TRBV5-8, the J call TRBJ2-1; the D gene could be TRBD1 or TRBD2 (5 bases each). The CDR3 spans 15 residues. Between the trimmed V and J ends, which lost 5 bases and 6 bases, there was a span of 18 bases. The germline V gene encodes CDR1 SGHTS and CDR2 YDEGEE. The CDR3 DNA reads TGTGCCAGCAGGGGACCCCGAGGAGGTTTCAATGAGCAGTTCTTC. Encoded protein: CASRGPRGGFNEQFF.

This clone has only one observation. The chain has TRBV7-3 and TRBJ1-5; D is uncertain. Germline CDR1 and CDR2: SGHTA and FQGTGA. Trimming removed 10 bases at V and 6 bases at J, with 22 bases between. This CDR3 comprises 15 residues. The CDR3 loop reads CATTSGSGSSQPQHF. In DNA form, the CDR3 reads TGTGCCACCACGAGTGGGTCGGGATCTAGTCAGCCCCAGCATTTT.

This chain joins TRBV6-5 and TRBJ2-2, with TRBD1 identical over 8 bases. The CDR3 has 14 amino acids. V shed 7 bases, J shed 3 bases, and the junction held 4 bases outside the gene matches. CDR1 MNHEY and CDR2 SVGAGI come from the germline V gene. The CDR3 bases are TGTGCCAGCAAGACAGGGGCCTACACCGGGGAGCTGTTTTTT. Translating gives CASKTGAYTGELFF.

The genes are TRBV29-1 and TRBJ1-4; D is undetermined. The CDR3 runs 13 residues. Germline V CDR1 and CDR2: SQVTM, ANQGSEA. V was pared by 4 bases and J by 4 bases, with 10 bases between. CDR3 in DNA: TGCAGCGTTGTCGGGCAGATTAATGAAAAACTGTTTTTT. It encodes CSVVGQINEKLFF.

A few counts support this clone. The chain's CDR3 is CASSKGAQNTEAFF. Written as DNA, the CDR3 is TGTGCCAGCAGCAAGGGGGCCCAGAACACTGAAGCTTTCTTT. This sequence joins TRBV7-9 and TRBJ1-1; 7 bases map to TRBD1. This CDR3 spans 14 amino acids. CDR1 is SEHNR, CDR2 FQNEAQ, per germline (reference sequence). Germline trimming cut 5 bases from V and 1 base from J; bases unmatched to any gene: 4.

On this clone: The same CDR3 also results from other DNA sequences found in this sample. This chain uses TRBV7-2 with TRBJ1-5, with TRBD1 matching 10 bases. The CDR3 covers 15 residues. The germline CDR1 and CDR2 sequences are SGHTA and FQGNSA. The V and J ends lost 4 bases and 4 bases, in that order; junction bases with no gene match: 4. CDR3 in DNA: TGTGCCAGCAGCTCAAGACAGGGGGCTAATCAGCCCCAGCATTTT. It translates to CASSSRQGANQPQHF.

J is TRBJ1-2 and V is TRBV2; no clear D. The CDR3 is 14 residues long. Germline assignment: CDR1 SNHLY and CDR2 FYNNEI. Trimming took off 6 bases at V and 4 bases at J, with 15 bases between the two ends. CDR3 in amino acids: CASRTFGEFYGYTF. CDR3 bases: TGTGCCAGCAGGACTTTTGGAGAGTTCTATGGCTACACCTTC.

This clone was recorded only once. V gene TRBV6-1 combines with J gene TRBJ2-5; 7 nucleotides line up with TRBD2. From germline, CDR1 is MNHNS and CDR2 SASEGT. V gave up 6 bases and J gave up 9 bases; unmatched junction bases: 16. CDR3 size: 15 residues. The CDR3 here is CASRRLAFAETAQYF. For the CDR3, the DNA is TGTGCCAGCAGAAGACTAGCTTTCGCGGAGACGGCCCAGTACTTC.

A single count supports this clone. J is TRBJ1-5 and V is TRBV6-1; no reliable D call. The germline V and J ends were trimmed by 3 bases and 4 bases, with 16 bases remaining between them. The V gene's germline CDR1 is MNHNS and CDR2 SASEGT. The CDR3 is 16 amino acids. The CDR3 DNA follows: TGTGCCAGCAGTGAGAGAGGACGGCCCCGGAATCAGCCCCAGCATTTT. This translates into CASSERGRPRNQPQHF.